This T cell receptor (beta chain) stems from a study of PD-1 blockade in classical Hodgkin lymphoma (dated by TCRdb to the early 2020s). With regard to the full study: Nivolumab dosing was 3 mg/kg intravenously every 2 weeks, continuing until either disease progression or unacceptable toxicity. The study used CyTOF and TCR beta sequencing to define a peripheral blood immune signature of response to PD-1 blockade in classical Hodgkin lymphoma. General findings and caveats noted by the study authors: Baseline TCR diversity was reported as lower in newly diagnosed patients than in healthy donors, and lower still in relapsed/refractory patients. Only a single clinical trial cohort was studied, and what caused the repertoire differences, possibly disease activity or prior therapy, remained undefined. By C4D1, a significant rise was seen in CD4+ TCR diversity but not in CD8+ TCR diversity (p=0.0027 vs p=0.16), and the rise was most apparent among complete responders (p=0.02). Trial patients with a complete response had baseline diversity similar to that of newly diagnosed patients, while partial responders and progressors had significantly lower diversity. Patients starting nivolumab less than 1 year after ASCT had lower diversity and were excluded from later analyses to avoid confounding by immune reconstitution.

Genomic DNA was extracted with the Qiagen DNeasy kit from unsorted PBMCs and from negatively selected CD4+ and CD8+ fractions. TCR beta CDR3 regions were amplified by immunoSEQ multiplex PCR using primers annealing to V and J segments. Amplification bias was minimized using a synthetic immune receptor repertoire, and residual bias was removed computationally after sequencing. For the original study's pipeline: Repertoire diversity was quantified as the Shannon entropy index using custom Python scripts. Unsorted, CD4+ and CD8+ repertoires were analyzed separately, except in combined analyses where CD4+ and CD8+ sequences were merged in silico. Clonal expansion was defined as a frequency increase of at least 2-fold after treatment compared with C1D1, and clones undetected at baseline were assigned a pseudocount of 0.5. Clones with 0 or 1 copy at C1D1 were classified as singleton clones, and clones with 2 or more copies were classified as non-singleton clones. Clones expanded in unsorted samples were assigned a CD4+, CD8+ or unknown annotation through matching of protein sequences in sorted samples from the same patient. Wilcoxon tests on paired samples were used to test diversity changes from C1D1 to C4D1. This immuneACCESS table, as held by TCRdb, lists in-frame sequences with V and J called but not all clones. Of the missing ones, under half trace to an unresolved V gene in checked studies; the others have no known cause. That table supplies the V and J calls and clone size; D and trimming were determined from the DNA. Recorded for this sample are over 15,000 clones; over 60% of them occurred a single time. The ten largest clones take up about 41% of the sample.

With respect to this clone: Its antigen remains unidentified. Base-call qualities are not available, and no considerably larger clone is one nucleotide away.

The time point label, as the study defines it: cycle 4 day 1 (C4D1), after around six weeks of nivolumab. All trial patients had relapsed after autologous stem cell transplantation, with cohorts A, B and C differing in prior brentuximab vedotin exposure. The trial cohort included 50 to 60 patients with relapsed/refractory classical Hodgkin lymphoma, and each patient had a best overall response of complete response, partial response or progressive disease. Single-agent nivolumab was administered to trial patients in the multi-cohort phase II CheckMate 205 trial. Best overall response was determined by an independent review committee according to the 2007 International Working Group response criteria. Trial PBMCs were collected immediately before nivolumab initiation (C1D1) and during therapy at cycle 2 day 1 and cycle 4 day 1. Peripheral blood was collected in 8 mL Vacutainer Cell Preparation Tubes, from which PBMCs were isolated by centrifugation and then cryopreserved.

The TCR comes from a human donor with classical Hodgkin lymphoma. Sequenced here: peripheral blood mononuclear cells (PBMCs), sampled before the fourth cycle of nivolumab.

The bases are TGTGCCAGCAGTGATAACAGGCCGAATGAAAAACTGTTTTTT. Translated, it reads CASSDNRPNEKLFF. Rearrangement joined TRBV2 to TRBJ1-4, with a weak D call of TRBD1 (5 bases match). Between the V and J ends, shortened by 3 bases and 5 bases respectively, the junction contains 10 bases. As encoded in the germline V gene, CDR1 is SNHLY while CDR2 is FYNNEI. The CDR3 has 14 amino acids, counting the end cysteine and phenylalanine. Solely the CDR3 DNA is kept, with 42 bases framed from the first base.